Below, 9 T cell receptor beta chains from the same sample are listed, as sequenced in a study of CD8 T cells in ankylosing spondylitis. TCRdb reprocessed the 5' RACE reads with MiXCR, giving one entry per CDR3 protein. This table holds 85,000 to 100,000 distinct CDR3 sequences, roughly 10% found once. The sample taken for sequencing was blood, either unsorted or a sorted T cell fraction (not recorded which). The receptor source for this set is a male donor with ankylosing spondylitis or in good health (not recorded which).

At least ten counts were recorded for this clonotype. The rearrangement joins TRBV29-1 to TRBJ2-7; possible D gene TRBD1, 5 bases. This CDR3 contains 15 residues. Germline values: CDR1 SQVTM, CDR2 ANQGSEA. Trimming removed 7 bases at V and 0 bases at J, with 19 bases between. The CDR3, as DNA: TGCAGCGCCGCCTCGGACACCTTAAGCTCCTACGAGCAGTACTTC. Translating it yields CSAASDTLSSYEQYF.

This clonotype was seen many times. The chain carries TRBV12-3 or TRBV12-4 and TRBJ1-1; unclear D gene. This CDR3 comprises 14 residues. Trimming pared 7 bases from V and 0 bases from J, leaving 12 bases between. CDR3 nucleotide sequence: TGTGCCAGCACCCCCGGGCAGCTGAACACTGAAGCTTTCTTT. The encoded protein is CASTPGQLNTEAFF.

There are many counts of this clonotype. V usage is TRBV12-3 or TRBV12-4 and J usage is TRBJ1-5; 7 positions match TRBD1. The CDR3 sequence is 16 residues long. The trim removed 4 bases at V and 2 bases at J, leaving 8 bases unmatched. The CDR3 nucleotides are TGTGCCAGCAGTTCTAAAAGGGGGCATGGCAATCAGCCCCAGCATTTT. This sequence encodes CASSSKRGHGNQPQHF.

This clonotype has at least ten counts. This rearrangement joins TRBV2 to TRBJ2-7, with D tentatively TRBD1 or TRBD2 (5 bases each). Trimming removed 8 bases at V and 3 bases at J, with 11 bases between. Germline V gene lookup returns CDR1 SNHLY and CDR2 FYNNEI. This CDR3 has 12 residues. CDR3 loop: CASSGPRYEQYF. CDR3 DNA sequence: TGTGCCAGCTCGGGACCCCGCTACGAGCAGTACTTC.

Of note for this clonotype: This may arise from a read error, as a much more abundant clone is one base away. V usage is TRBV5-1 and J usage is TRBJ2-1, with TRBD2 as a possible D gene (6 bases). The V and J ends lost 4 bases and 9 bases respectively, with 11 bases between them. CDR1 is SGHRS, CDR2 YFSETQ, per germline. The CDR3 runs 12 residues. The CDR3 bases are TGCGCCAGCAGCCTCCAGGAGGGTGAGCAGTTCTTC. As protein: CASSLQEGEQFF.

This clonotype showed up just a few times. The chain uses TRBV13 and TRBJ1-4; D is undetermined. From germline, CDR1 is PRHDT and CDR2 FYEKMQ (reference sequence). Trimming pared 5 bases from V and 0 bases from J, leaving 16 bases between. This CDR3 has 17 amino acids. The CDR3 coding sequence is TGTGCCAGCAGCCCCCCCGAGGTTACAGCAACTAATGAAAAACTGTTTTTT. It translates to CASSPPEVTATNEKLFF.

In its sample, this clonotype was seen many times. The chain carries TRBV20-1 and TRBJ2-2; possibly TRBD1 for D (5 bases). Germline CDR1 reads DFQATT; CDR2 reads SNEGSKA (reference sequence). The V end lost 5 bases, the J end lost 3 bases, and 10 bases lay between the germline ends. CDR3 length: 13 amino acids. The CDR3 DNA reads TGCAGTGCTTCCCTGGGGCACACCGGGGAGCTGTTTTTT. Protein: CSASLGHTGELFF.

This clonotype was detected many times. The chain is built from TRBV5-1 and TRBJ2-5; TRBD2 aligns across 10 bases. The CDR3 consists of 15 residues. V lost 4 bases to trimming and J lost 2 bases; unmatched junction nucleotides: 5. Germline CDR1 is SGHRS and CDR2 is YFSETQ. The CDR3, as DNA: TGCGCCAGCAGCCCTGGACTAGCGGAGCAAGAGACCCAGTACTTC. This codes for CASSPGLAEQETQYF.

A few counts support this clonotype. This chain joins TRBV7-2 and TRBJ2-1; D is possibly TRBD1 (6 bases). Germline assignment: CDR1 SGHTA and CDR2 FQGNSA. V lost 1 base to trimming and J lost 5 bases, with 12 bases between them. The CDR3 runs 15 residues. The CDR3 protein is CASSLVGTQHNEQFF. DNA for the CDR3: TGTGCCAGCAGCTTAGTAGGGACACAACACAATGAGCAGTTCTTC.